This T cell receptor beta chain was identified in a study of identical twins. Overall study findings and caveats: Among out-of-frame alpha sequences shared by twins, low generation probability occurred in excess. Beta out-of-frame sequences showed weaker excess sharing between twins. There were fewer insertions in abundant cord blood beta clonotypes, but memory repertoires showed no such pattern.

CDR3 length: 13 residues. The V and J ends lost 5 bases and 8 bases respectively, with 13 bases between them. Germline CDR1 is SEHNR and CDR2 is FQNEAQ (reference sequence). This clonotype was picked up a small number of times. The antigen remains unidentified. TCRdb redid the calling of the 5' RACE reads with MiXCR, one entry per CDR3 protein. The sample lists 240,000 or so distinct CDR3 sequences, roughly a tenth occurring once. The gene calls are TRBV7-9 and TRBJ2-1, with a weak D call TRBD1 (5 bases). The material sequenced was memory T cells sorted from blood. This TCR was sampled from a man in his forties or fifties in good health. This CDR3 is CASSLKGIDEQFF. CDR3 DNA sequence: TGTGCCAGCAGCCTGAAGGGGATCGATGAGCAGTTCTTC.